This entry lists 22 T cell receptor beta chains sequenced from one sample in a study. Tregs were sorted as CD4+CD25+CD127-/low cells. TCRdb reprocessed the 5' RACE reads via MiXCR and lists one record per CDR3 protein. Here the sample spans approximately 58,000 distinct CDR3 sequences, less than 30% being singletons. The sample comprised tumor-infiltrating Tregs sorted from the breast tumor. The receptors here all came from a female donor with breast cancer.

This clonotype was recorded many times. The chain joins TRBV6-5 to TRBJ1-2, with D unresolved. The CDR3 is made up of 15 amino acids. Trimming took off 5 bases at V and 2 bases at J, with 15 bases between the two ends. Germline V lookup: CDR1 MNHEY, CDR2 SVGAGI. The chain's CDR3 is CASSPWADTNYGYTF. For the CDR3, the DNA is TGTGCCAGCAGTCCCTGGGCAGATACCAACTATGGCTACACCTTC.

The table lists this clonotype with a few counts. The chain uses TRBV4-1 and TRBJ2-7; TRBD2 aligns across 8 bases. Germline V gene lookup returns CDR1 MGHRA and CDR2 YSYEKL. The CDR3 has 16 amino acids. V dropped 3 bases and J dropped 0; count of bases not matched to a gene: 7. The CDR3 nucleotides are TGCGCCAGCAGCCAGCGGACCGGGACTAGCTCCTACGAGCAGTACTTC. It codes for CASSQRTGTSSYEQYF.

The table lists this clonotype with a few counts. V usage is TRBV6-5 and J usage is TRBJ2-5; the match to TRBD2 covers 10 bases. This CDR3 region has 17 residues. The germline CDR1 and CDR2 sequences are MNHEY and SVGAGI. V lost 0 bases and J lost 5; bases outside the gene matches: 9. The CDR3 reads CASSYSSSGGARETQYF. The CDR3 nucleotides are TGTGCCAGCAGTTACTCGTCCAGCGGGGGGGCCCGGGAGACCCAGTACTTC.

This clonotype was counted ten times or more. The chain is built from TRBV5-1 and TRBJ2-2; D may be TRBD1 (5 bases). Per the germline V gene, CDR1 is SGHRS and CDR2 is YFSETQ. This CDR3 region has 17 residues. Trimming cost V 0 bases and J 4 bases, with 16 bases left between them. The CDR3, as DNA: TGCGCCAGCAGCTTGGTGACAGTTGGAGTGGGCACCGGGGAGCTGTTTTTT. Translation: CASSLVTVGVGTGELFF. The entire variable domain, with the rest obtained from reference TRBV5-1 and TRBJ2-2, is as follows: KAGVTQTPRYLIKTRGQQVTLSCSPISGHRSVSWYQQTPGQGLQFLFEYFSETQRNKGNFPGRFSGRQFSNSRSEMNVSTLELGDSALYLCASSLVTVGVGTGELFFGEGSRLTVL.

This chain joins TRBV6-1 and TRBJ1-5; D uncertain. The CDR3 is made up of 12 amino acids. V lost 8 bases and J lost 5, with 10 bases in between. Germline V gene lookup returns CDR1 MNHNS and CDR2 SASEGT. CDR3 DNA sequence: TGTGCCAGCGGAGGGCTTTATCAGCCCCAGCATTTT. Encoded protein: CASGGLYQPQHF.

The chain recombines TRBV20-1 with TRBJ1-2; D is undetermined. The CDR3 length is 13 residues. V lost 3 bases and J lost 4, with 12 bases in between. From germline, CDR1 is DFQATT and CDR2 SNEGSKA (reference sequence). The CDR3 is CSASGSLTYGYTF. CDR3 DNA: TGCAGTGCTAGCGGCAGCCTGACCTATGGCTACACCTTC.

This clonotype turned up a few times. The chain couples TRBV5-1 to TRBJ1-1; the D is unclear. CDR1 and CDR2 from the germline V gene are SGHRS and YFSETQ. CDR3 length: 14 residues. Trimming removed 4 bases from V and 1 base from J, with 11 bases in between. This CDR3 is CASSPQSGNTEAFF. The CDR3, as DNA: TGCGCCAGCAGCCCCCAATCTGGGAACACTGAAGCTTTCTTT. Combining the CDR3 with reference TRBV5-1 and TRBJ1-1 gives the whole variable domain KAGVTQTPRYLIKTRGQQVTLSCSPISGHRSVSWYQQTPGQGLQFLFEYFSETQRNKGNFPGRFSGRQFSNSRSEMNVSTLELGDSALYLCASSPQSGNTEAFFGQGTRLTVV.

This clonotype was counted a few times. The chain is built from TRBV23-1 and TRBJ1-2; D unresolved. TRBV23-1 is an ORF; its function is uncertain. This CDR3 is 14 amino acids long. Trimming removed 0 bases from V and 3 bases from J, with 8 bases in between. The CDR3 nucleotides are TGCGCCAGCAGTCAATCATCGGCATACTATGGCTACACCTTC. Residues: CASSQSSAYYGYTF.

For this clonotype: This may be a read error: a much more frequent sequence differs by one nucleotide. V gene TRBV4-2 combines with J gene TRBJ1-1, with D hard to call. CDR1 and CDR2 from the germline V gene are LGHNA and YNFKEQ. V lost 0 bases and J lost 6, with 14 bases in between. There are 15 residues in the CDR3. CDR3 loop: CASSQDVRDDAEAFF. CDR3 bases: TGTGCCAGCAGCCAAGACGTCCGTGATGACGCTGAAGCTTTCTTT.

This clonotype was counted once. The V gene is TRBV11-1, the J gene TRBJ2-6; D possibly corresponds to TRBD1 (6 bases). Germline CDR1 is SGHAT and CDR2 is FQDESV (reference sequence). V was shortened by 6 bases and J by 2 bases, with 14 bases between the two germline ends. The CDR3 totals 16 residues. The CDR3 DNA sequence: TGTGCCAGCAGTCCTACAGGGATCCCTGGGGCCAACGTCCTGACTTTC. Translation: CASSPTGIPGANVLTF.

On this clonotype: This may be a read error, as it is one base from a much larger clone. V gene TRBV6-5 combines with J gene TRBJ1-1; TRBD1 might be the D (6 bases). V lost 7 bases, J lost 1 base, and 19 bases lay in between. CDR3 length: 16 residues. Germline values: CDR1 MNHEY, CDR2 SVGAGI. The CDR3 spells CASNSSFGTQNTEAFF. CDR3 coding DNA: TGTGCCAGCAACTCTTCGTTCGGGACACAGAACACTGAAGCTTTCTTT.

The chain uses TRBV24-1 and TRBJ2-1, with D possibly being TRBD1 or TRBD2 (5 bases each). The CDR3 runs to 14 residues. Per the germline V gene, CDR1 is KGHDR and CDR2 is SFDVKD. Trimming left V 1 base short and J 11 bases short, with 14 bases between. The CDR3 here is CATSDFPGEGKQFF. CDR3 sequence (DNA): TGTGCCACCAGTGATTTTCCAGGAGAGGGGAAGCAGTTCTTC.

Here the CDR3 reads CASSAQGLSYEQYF. CDR3 DNA sequence: TGCGCCAGCAGCGCGCAGGGACTTTCCTACGAGCAGTACTTC. V gene TRBV5-1 combines with J gene TRBJ2-7; perhaps TRBD2 as D (6 bases). The CDR3 has 14 residues. Germline V gives CDR1 SGHRS, CDR2 YFSETQ. Trimming removed 4 bases from V and 1 base from J, with 12 bases in between.

This clonotype occurred a few times. In DNA form, the CDR3 reads TGTGCCAGCAGTTTAGGCCGGGCCGGGATAGATACGCAGTATTTT. Its protein product is CASSLGRAGIDTQYF. V is TRBV12-3 or TRBV12-4 and J is TRBJ2-3; D is possibly TRBD2 (5 bases). Trimming cost V 1 base and J 5 bases, with 13 bases left between them. This CDR3 region has 15 residues.

This clonotype was observed many times. This sequence joins TRBV5-4 and TRBJ2-2; 11 bases line up with TRBD1. Trimming removed 0 bases from V and 3 bases from J; junction bases left unmatched: 1. The CDR3 totals 16 residues. The V gene's germline CDR1 is SGHNT and CDR2 YYREEE (reference sequence). CDR3 DNA: TGTGCCAGCAGCTTGGGGGACAGGGGGTACACCGGGGAGCTGTTTTTT. The encoded protein is CASSLGDRGYTGELFF.

There are a few counts of this clonotype. The conserved phenylalanine or tryptophan normally closing the CDR3 is absent here, so this likely arose from a read error. As DNA, the CDR3 is TGTGCCAGCAGCTCCCTCAGACAGGGGGTAGAGACCCAGTACTCC. Translating gives CASSSLRQGVETQYS. V and J are TRBV28 and TRBJ2-5; 9 nucleotides agree with TRBD1. V dropped 6 bases and J dropped 4; count of bases not matched to a gene: 9. The CDR3 extends over 15 amino acids. From germline, CDR1 is MDHEN and CDR2 SYDVKM.

CDR3 DNA sequence: TGTGCCAGCAGCCGTTTGACAGGGGAAACGATGGCTTTCTTT. Its protein is CASSRLTGETMAFF. The chain recombines TRBV6-1 with TRBJ1-1; 8 bases agree with TRBD1. This CDR3 has 14 amino acids. In germline, CDR1 is MNHNS, CDR2 SASEGT. The junction had 14 bases not matched to a gene; V was cut back by 6 bases and J by 11 bases.

The chain couples TRBV7-2 to TRBJ2-3; D unresolved. CDR3 length: 14 residues. Trimming shortened V by 5 bases and J by 5 bases, and 14 bases separated the two germline ends. Germline CDR1 and CDR2: SGHTA and FQGNSA. The CDR3 nucleotides are TGTGCCAGCAGCCACAGAACCCCGCTAGATACGCAGTATTTT. It is translated as CASSHRTPLDTQYF. Based on the CDR3 plus reference TRBV7-2 and TRBJ2-3, the full variable domain is GAGVSQSPSNKVTEKGKDVELRCDPISGHTALYWYRQSLGQGLEFLIYFQGNSAPDKSGLPSDRFSAERTGGSVSTLTIQRTQQEDSAVYLCASSHRTPLDTQYFGPGTRLTVL.

CDR3 amino acids: CASSTGGDTYQPQHF. The CDR3 DNA follows: TGTGCCAGCAGCACGGGGGGGGATACCTATCAGCCCCAGCATTTT. The chain carries TRBV7-2 and TRBJ1-5; TRBD1 is a possible D gene (5 bases). Germline V gene sequence: CDR1 SGHTA, CDR2 FQGNSA. CDR3 length: 15 residues. Trimming pared 5 bases from V and 5 bases from J, leaving 16 bases between.

The chain couples TRBV20-1 to TRBJ2-2; 7 bases line up with TRBD1. The germline V gene has CDR1 DFQATT and CDR2 SNEGSKA (reference sequence). The CDR3 consists of 14 residues. The ends lost 6 bases at V and 2 bases at J; junction bases unmatched: 6. Here the CDR3 reads CSANRGRNTGELFF. CDR3 DNA: TGCAGTGCCAACAGGGGTCGTAACACCGGGGAGCTGTTTTTT.

A few counts support this clonotype. This chain uses TRBV11-3 with TRBJ2-1, with 7 positions matching TRBD2. V trimming: 5 bases; J trimming: 0 bases; junction bases outside the gene matches: 4. CDR1 SGHNT and CDR2 YENEEA come from the germline V gene. CDR3 length: 15 residues. The CDR3 region has the DNA TGTGCCAGCAGCACAAGCGGGAACTCCTACAATGAGCAGTTCTTC. Its translation is CASSTSGNSYNEQFF.

This clonotype has at least ten counts. The chain uses TRBV7-3 and TRBJ2-6, with 7 bases identical to TRBD1. V shed 5 bases and J 0 bases; nucleotides not matched to a gene: 10. Germline loops: CDR1 SGHTA, CDR2 FQGTGA. The CDR3 is 18 amino acids. The CDR3 region has the DNA TGTGCCAGCAGCCCCGTCGGGACAGCGAACTCTGGGGCCAACGTCCTGACTTTC. Amino acid sequence: CASSPVGTANSGANVLTF.